This TCR beta chain was captured in a study of T cells in Graves' hyperthyroidism and ophthalmopathy. Overall study findings and caveats: Progression to ophthalmopathy was predicted a median of approximately 6.4 months early.

The V gene lost 5 bases and the J gene lost 2 bases, with 12 bases spanning the gap. This CDR3 is built from 14 residues. Looked up from germline, CDR1 is MNHEY and CDR2 is SVGAGI. Researchers amplified the TCR beta CDR3 regions from RNA transcripts. RT-PCR in the first round (using the HTBI primer set) targeted the TCR CDR3. TCRdb itself ran the multiplex PCR reads through MiXCR, one entry per CDR3 protein. The sample records about 640,000 distinct CDR3 sequences, 40% to 55% being singletons. With regard to this clonotype: What it binds is unknown.

This TCR was recovered from an adult man with Graves' disease, either hyperthyroidism or ophthalmopathy (not recorded which). The material sequenced was peripheral blood or thyroid tissue (not recorded which). The V gene is TRBV6-5, the J gene TRBJ2-5; D not certain. Here the CDR3 DNA reads TGTGCCAGCAGTGCTAATGGACGACAAGAGACCCAGTACTTC. Translated: CASSANGRQETQYF.